A single sample gave rise to the 5 T cell receptor beta chains below, sequenced in a study of blood T cells in healthy people across ages. A J-beta primer mix and a sample-barcoded 5' primer were used in a second PCR of roughly 6 to 11 cycles. TCRdb processed the 5' RACE reads anew with MiXCR; each CDR3 protein has one entry. The sample consists of 1.5 million to 1.9 million distinct CDR3 sequences, 35% to 45% of them appearing once. The sample was blood. The receptors derive from a woman under 30 in good health.

This clonotype was detected only once. The rearrangement uses TRBV7-9 and TRBJ1-3; D is perhaps TRBD1 (5 bases). V was trimmed by 3 bases and J by 0 bases, leaving 12 bases between them. The CDR3 contains 16 residues. Germline CDR1 SEHNR, CDR2 FQNEAQ (reference sequence). Here the CDR3 reads CASSLRTRGSGNTIYF. The DNA for the CDR3 is TGTGCCAGCAGCTTGAGGACACGAGGCTCTGGAAACACCATATATTTT.

The chain is built from TRBV20-1 and TRBJ2-1, with TRBD2 matching 7 bases. Germline loops: CDR1 DFQATT, CDR2 SNEGSKA (reference sequence). Losses at the gene ends were 0 bases for V and 8 bases for J; bases not matched to a gene: 13. This CDR3 spans 16 amino acids. The CDR3 is CSARERRRGSRDEQFF. DNA for the CDR3: TGCAGTGCTAGAGAGCGAAGGCGGGGGTCCCGGGATGAGCAGTTCTTC.

The chain recombines TRBV20-1 with TRBJ1-5; D may be TRBD1 (6 bases). With 5 bases removed from V and 4 bases from J, the gap between germline ends came to 21 bases. The CDR3 consists of 16 residues. The germline V gene has CDR1 DFQATT and CDR2 SNEGSKA (reference sequence). CDR3 coding DNA: TGCAGTGCTGCAAGGGGGTTGTTACGAAGTAATCAGCCCCAGCATTTT. Its translation is CSAARGLLRSNQPQHF.

For this clonotype: At one end, the junction sequence differs from germline, possibly due to a read error. Here the CDR3 reads CAGSLTSGRNTQYF. The CDR3 nucleotides read TGTGCCGGCAGTTTAACTAGCGGGAGGAATACGCAGTATTTT. This chain joins TRBV12-3 or TRBV12-4 and TRBJ2-3; 12 bases are a match to TRBD2. The CDR3 spans 14 residues.

This sequence joins TRBV12-3 or TRBV12-4 and TRBJ2-5; D possibly corresponds to TRBD1 (6 bases). This CDR3 is 16 amino acids long. V gave up 7 bases and J gave up 11 bases, with 29 bases separating them. In DNA form, the CDR3 reads TGTGCCAGCACTCTTGGCCCCTCAAGACAGGCCTACGGGCAGTACTTC. Translated, it gives CASTLGPSRQAYGQYF.